The 15 T cell receptor beta chains listed next were all sequenced from one sample in a study of T-cell memory formation after mild COVID-19. Via MiXCR, TCRdb re-called the 5' RACE reads, giving one row per CDR3 protein. The sample consists of fewer than 300,000 distinct CDR3 sequences, about a sixth of them appearing once. Material for sequencing was PBMCs or a T cell subset sorted from them (not recorded which). Source of these receptors: a young man who had mild COVID-19 (a few samples of this study predate the infection). Cell type and time point are not known.

To note about this clonotype: This is likely a read error, given that the CDR3 carries no conserved phenylalanine or tryptophan at its end. Because the CDR3's place on the DNA is in doubt, the DNA is left out and the CDR3 is given as listed by TCRdb. The chain links TRBV2 to TRBJ2-4; TRBD1, the D gene given by the table, was not confirmed from the DNA. The germline V gene has CDR1 SNHLY and CDR2 FYNNEI. The CDR3 contains 11 residues when both ends are counted. CDR3 sequence: CASSGVGALLS.

This clonotype was picked up many times. This chain links TRBV7-2 with TRBJ2-1; 7 bases match TRBD1. Looked up from germline, CDR1 is SGHTA and CDR2 is FQGNSA. Trimming removed 0 bases from V and 3 bases from J; junction bases left unmatched: 5. The length of the CDR3 is 16 residues. DNA of the CDR3: TGTGCCAGCAGCTTAGCGATGGCAGGGGGCTACAATGAGCAGTTCTTC. Amino acid sequence: CASSLAMAGGYNEQFF.

This clonotype was found a few times. V and J are TRBV28 and TRBJ1-3; D not resolved. CDR3 length: 14 residues. Germline lookup yields CDR1 MDHEN and CDR2 SYDVKM. V lost 2 bases and J lost 7, with 12 bases in between. CDR3 in amino acids: CASSLGRVRNTIYF. The DNA for the CDR3 is TGTGCCAGCAGTTTAGGGAGGGTGAGGAACACCATATATTTT.

This clonotype has more than one count but fewer than ten. The J gene is TRBJ2-2, the V gene TRBV25-1; D is tentatively TRBD1 or TRBD2 (7 bases each). Trimming stripped 8 bases from V and 7 bases from J, with 23 bases between. Germline CDR1 and CDR2: MGHDK and SYGVNS. The CDR3 contains 16 residues. In DNA, the CDR3 is TGTGCCAGCGGTTCCGTGGGAGGGGGCGAGATCGGGGAGCTGTTTTTT. Translation gives CASGSVGGGEIGELFF.

This sequence joins TRBV29-1 and TRBJ2-7; 8 positions match TRBD1. Germline V gene sequence: CDR1 SQVTM, CDR2 ANQGSEA. The CDR3 covers 13 residues. The V and J ends lost 4 bases and 6 bases, in that order; junction bases with no gene match: 8. CDR3 loop: CSVGDRGRREQYF. The CDR3 DNA reads TGCAGCGTTGGTGACAGGGGAAGGCGCGAGCAGTACTTC.

This clonotype was seen once. The CDR3 protein is CASSLAVLLNTEAFF. For the CDR3, the DNA is TGTGCCAGCAGCTTAGCGGTCCTTCTGAACACTGAAGCTTTCTTT. The chain carries TRBV7-2 and TRBJ1-1; no clear D gene. CDR1 and CDR2 from the germline V gene are SGHTA and FQGNSA. Between the trimmed V and J ends, which lost 0 bases and 0 bases, there was a span of 8 bases. There are 15 residues in the CDR3.

This clonotype was seen more than once but under ten times. For the CDR3, the DNA is TGTGCCAGCAGCCGGAGGGGCTATGGCTACACCTTC. This encodes CASSRRGYGYTF. The chain has TRBV7-9 and TRBJ1-2; a possible D gene is TRBD1 (5 bases). The CDR3 length is 12 residues. Germline CDR1 reads SEHNR; CDR2 reads FQNEAQ (reference sequence). Trimming shortened V by 5 bases and J by 4 bases, and 8 bases separated the two germline ends.

At least ten counts were recorded for this clonotype. The chain joins TRBV24-1 to TRBJ2-3; D assignment may be TRBD1 or TRBD2 (6 bases each). CDR1 and CDR2 from the germline V gene are KGHDR and SFDVKD. The CDR3 loop spans 16 amino acids. Deletions cut 1 base from V and 0 bases from J, with 10 bases between. In DNA form, the CDR3 reads TGTGCCACCAGTGATTTAGGAGGGGGTAGCACAGATACGCAGTATTTT. It specifies CATSDLGGGSTDTQYF.

This clonotype was seen a handful of times. The chain combines TRBV20-1 with TRBJ2-7, with D unclear. Trimming shortened V by 2 bases and J by 5 bases, and 7 bases separated the two germline ends. The CDR3 loop spans 11 amino acids. Germline V gives CDR1 DFQATT, CDR2 SNEGSKA (reference sequence). The CDR3 sequence is CSARSVHEQYV. The CDR3 nucleotides read TGCAGTGCTAGATCGGTCCACGAGCAGTACGTC.

This clonotype was detected a few times. The gene calls are TRBV5-1 and TRBJ2-3; 9 nucleotides line up with TRBD2. The trim removed 0 bases at V and 5 bases at J, leaving 1 base unmatched. CDR1 is SGHRS, CDR2 YFSETQ, per germline. This CDR3 spans 14 amino acids. CDR3 in amino acids: CASSLVSGGDTQYF. The CDR3 coding sequence is TGCGCCAGCAGCTTGGTTAGCGGGGGAGATACGCAGTATTTT.

This clonotype was observed many times. The chain has TRBV7-3 and TRBJ2-3, with a tentative D call TRBD2 (6 bases). CDR3 length: 14 residues. Trimming took 2 bases from V and 5 from J, leaving 11 bases between them. Germline CDR1 and CDR2: SGHTA and FQGTGA. The CDR3 loop is CASSLLGGGDTQYF. CDR3 sequence (DNA): TGTGCCAGCAGCTTACTCGGGGGAGGAGATACGCAGTATTTT.

The V and J genes are TRBV4-1 and TRBJ2-1; D is possibly TRBD1 or TRBD2 (6 bases each). Germline V gene lookup returns CDR1 MGHRA and CDR2 YSYEKL. The CDR3 runs to 16 residues. The V end was cut by 1 base, the J end by 1 base, with 11 bases between. CDR3 sequence reads: CASSQATGASYNEQFF. The CDR3 nucleotides read TGCGCCAGCAGCCAAGCAACGGGGGCTTCCTACAATGAGCAGTTCTTC.

This clonotype has a handful of counts. This chain connects TRBV9 to TRBJ2-1; 9 nucleotides agree with TRBD1. From germline, CDR1 is SGDLS and CDR2 YYNGEE. This CDR3 region has 16 residues. Losses at the gene ends were 0 bases for V and 6 bases for J; bases not matched to a gene: 7. CDR3 nucleotides: TGTGCCAGCAGCGTAGGCGGGGACAGGGCTTTCAATGAGCAGTTCTTC. Encoded protein: CASSVGGDRAFNEQFF.

DNA of the CDR3: TGCGCCAGCAGCCGACAGGGGACCCAAGAGACCCAGTACTTC. Translated: CASSRQGTQETQYF. The chain employs TRBV5-1 and TRBJ2-5; 8 bases match TRBD1. Germline loops: CDR1 SGHRS, CDR2 YFSETQ. CDR3 length equals 14 residues. V gave up 4 bases and J gave up 1 base; unmatched junction bases: 3.

This chain uses TRBV19 with TRBJ2-7; 8 bases map to TRBD1. The CDR3 consists of 13 residues. Looked up from germline, CDR1 is LNHDA and CDR2 is SQIVND (reference sequence). V shed 7 bases and J 3 bases; nucleotides not matched to a gene: 5. The chain's CDR3 is CASTGTGNYEQYF. In DNA form, the CDR3 reads TGTGCCAGTACGGGGACAGGAAACTACGAGCAGTACTTC. Variable domain in full (rest from reference TRBV19 and TRBJ2-7): DGGITQSPKYLFRKEGQNVTLSCEQNLNHDAMYWYRQDPGQGLRLIYYSQIVNDFQKGDIAEGYSVSREKKESFPLTVTSAQKNPTAFYLCASTGTGNYEQYFGPGTRLTVT.